This TCR beta chain originates from a study of T cells after yellow fever vaccination. Study-level points and caveats: Weaker, the secondary response had a peak occurring faster, on day 5 versus 15.

This clonotype has more than one count but fewer than ten. Its antigen is not known. Germline V gives CDR1 SGHTA, CDR2 FQGNSA. This CDR3 is 14 amino acids long. V dropped 6 bases and J dropped 0 bases, with 11 bases sitting between them. TCRdb called the 5' RACE reads again in MiXCR, with one record for every CDR3 protein. Of around 600,000 distinct CDR3 sequences in the sample, 9% to 15% were seen once. This clonotype was sampled from a man aged 25 to 40 who received the YFV17D yellow fever vaccine. The chain uses TRBV7-2 and TRBJ1-1; no reliable D call. The source was PBMCs, collected on the day of the yellow fever booster vaccination. CDR3 loop: CASRDREMNTEAFF. Written as DNA, the CDR3 is TGTGCCAGCAGGGACCGGGAGATGAACACTGAAGCTTTCTTT.